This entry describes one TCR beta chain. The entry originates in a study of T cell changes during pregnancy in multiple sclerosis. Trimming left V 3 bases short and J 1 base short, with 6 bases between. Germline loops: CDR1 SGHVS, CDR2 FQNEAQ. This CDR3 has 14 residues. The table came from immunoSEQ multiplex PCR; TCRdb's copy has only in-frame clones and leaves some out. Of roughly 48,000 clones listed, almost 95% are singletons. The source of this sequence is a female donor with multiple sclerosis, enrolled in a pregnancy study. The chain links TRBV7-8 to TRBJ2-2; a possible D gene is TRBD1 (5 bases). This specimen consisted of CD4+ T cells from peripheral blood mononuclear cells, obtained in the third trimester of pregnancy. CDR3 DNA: TGTGCCAGCAGCTTTGACAGGAACACCGGGGAGCTGTTTTTT. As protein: CASSFDRNTGELFF.